The present T cell receptor (beta chain) was sequenced within a study of T cells in Graves' hyperthyroidism and ophthalmopathy. V lost 8 bases, J lost 0 bases, and 11 bases lay in between. CDR3 length: 14 amino acids. From germline, CDR1 is SNHLY and CDR2 FYNNEI. Authors of the study amplified TCR beta CDR3 regions from RNA transcripts. A set of HTBI primers served as the primers for a first-round RT-PCR of the TCR CDR3. TCRdb passed the multiplex PCR reads through MiXCR, listing each CDR3 protein once. The data show about 290,000 distinct CDR3 sequences, roughly 15% seen once. This clonotype showed up many times.

The receptor was derived from a woman aged 50 to 65 with Graves' hyperthyroidism that later progressed to Graves' ophthalmopathy. The chain combines TRBV2 with TRBJ1-5; D possibly corresponds to TRBD1 (5 bases). The material sequenced was blood. CDR3 residues: CASGLRGSNQPQHF. CDR3 coding DNA: TGTGCCAGCGGTTTAAGGGGTAGCAATCAGCCCCAGCATTTT. Variable domain in full (rest from reference TRBV2 and TRBJ1-5): EPEVTQTPSHQVTQMGQEVILRCVPISNHLYFYWYRQILGQKVEFLVSFYNNEISEKSEIFDDQFSVERPDGSNFTLKIRSTKLEDSAMYFCASGLRGSNQPQHFGDGTRLSIL.